A selection of T cell receptor beta chains follows, all from one sample in a study of blood T cell repertoires in COVID-19. Measured with immunoSEQ multiplex PCR; TCRdb has only the in-frame clones, and not every one. The sample holds approximately 52,000 clones; over 75% are singletons and the top ten take approximately 16%. The sequenced sample consisted of peripheral blood. All receptors derive from a human donor with active COVID-19. The donor label of this sample is uncertain. Each CDR3 is given with its conserved first and last residue. The order of the fields is J gene, D gene, clone size, V gene, CDR3 protein, CDR3 DNA. The D gene is left open where the match is weak. The listing skips clone size in some rows; elsewhere it reads once, few, many or a size class.

TRBJ1-2	TRBD1	.	TRBV6-5	CASSHRQGANYGYTF	TGTGCCAGCAGCCATCGACAGGGGGCGAACTATGGCTACACCTTC
TRBJ2-3	TRBD2	.	TRBV29-1	CSAGEGVTQYF	TGCAGCGCCGGGGAGGGCGTTACGCAGTATTTT
TRBJ2-3	.	.	TRBV4-3	CASSQAAAGLTDTQYF	TGCGCCAGCAGCCAAGCCGCGGCGGGGCTTACAGATACGCAGTATTTT
TRBJ1-1	TRBD1	.	TRBV7-3	CASSLHPTGVGTEAFF	TGTGCCAGCAGCTTACACCCCACAGGGGTCGGCACTGAAGCTTTCTTT
TRBJ2-4	.	.	TRBV4-1	CASSQGQGSDIQYF	TGCGCCAGCAGCCAAGGGCAGGGGTCAGACATTCAGTACTTC
TRBJ2-2	.	few	TRBV6-5	CASSYTGDTGELFF	TGTGCCAGCAGTTATACGGGGGACACCGGGGAGCTGTTTTTT
TRBJ1-1	TRBD1	.	TRBV7-9	CASSSTGGSEAFF	TGTGCCAGCAGCAGTACAGGGGGCTCTGAAGCTTTCTTT
TRBJ1-5	TRBD1	.	TRBV7-2	CASSLPAGTGNNQPQHF	TGTGCCAGCAGCTTACCAGCCGGGACAGGAAATAATCAGCCCCAGCATTTT
TRBJ1-2	.	.	TRBV10-3	CAISESKARGYTF	TGTGCCATCAGTGAGTCGAAGGCGCGGGGCTACACCTTC
TRBJ2-1	TRBD2	.	TRBV6-2/TRBV6-3	CASSYPQRGRNNEQFF	TGTGCCAGCAGTTACCCCCAGCGGGGGCGAAACAATGAGCAGTTCTTC
TRBJ1-1	.	once	TRBV5-1	CASSLDGGEARHTEAFF	TGCGCCAGCAGCTTGGATGGGGGGGAAGCCCGACACACTGAAGCTTTCTTT
TRBJ1-1	TRBD1	.	TRBV7-9	CASSPTGVAEAFF	TGTGCCAGCAGCCCTACAGGGGTCGCTGAAGCTTTCTTT
TRBJ2-2	TRBD2	.	TRBV3-1/TRBV3-2	CASSQDVLAGGPNTGELFF	TGTGCCAGCAGCCAAGACGTGCTAGCGGGGGGGCCGAACACCGGGGAGCTGTTTTTT
TRBJ2-5	.	.	TRBV6-2/TRBV6-3	CASSLQETQYF	TGTGCCAGCAGTCTCCAAGAGACCCAGTACTTC
TRBJ2-7	TRBD2	few	TRBV12-3/TRBV12-4	CASRGEGTYEQYF	TGTGCCAGCCGGGGGGAGGGAACATACGAGCAGTACTTC
TRBJ1-1	.	.	TRBV18	CASSPEREAEAFF	TGTGCCAGCTCACCGGAGAGGGAGGCTGAAGCTTTCTTT
TRBJ2-7	.	.	TRBV13	CASSFLSSYEQYF	TGTGCCAGCAGCTTCCTGAGCTCCTACGAGCAGTACTTC
TRBJ2-2	TRBD1	.	TRBV7-3	CASSLEQGLNTGELFF	TGTGCCAGCAGCTTAGAACAGGGGCTGAACACCGGGGAGCTGTTTTTT
TRBJ1-1	TRBD1	.	TRBV3-1/TRBV3-2	CASSLAGTGWGEAFF	TGTGCCAGCAGCCTTGCCGGGACAGGGTGGGGTGAAGCTTTCTTT
TRBJ2-2	TRBD2	once	TRBV9	CASSVAGLAGGRRTGELFF	TGTGCCAGCAGCGTAGCTGGCCTAGCGGGGGGGAGACGAACCGGGGAGCTGTTTTTT
TRBJ2-3	.	.	TRBV1	CTSSQRSRVDTQYF	TGCACCAGCAGCCAAAGAAGCCGGGTAGATACGCAGTATTTT
TRBJ2-3	TRBD2	.	TRBV28	CASRMTSGGSNTQYF	TGTGCCAGCAGAATGACTAGCGGGGGGTCAAATACGCAGTATTTT
TRBJ1-1	TRBD1	.	TRBV5-6	CASSRRRQGVLTEAFF	TGTGCCAGCAGCCGGAGGAGGCAGGGGGTGTTGACTGAAGCTTTCTTT
TRBJ1-1	TRBD1	few	TRBV25-1	CASSLGTGYNTEAFF	TGTGCCAGCAGCCTCGGGACAGGCTACAACACTGAAGCTTTCTTT
TRBJ2-1	TRBD2	.	TRBV9	CASSTAGGPREQFF	TGTGCCAGCAGCACAGCGGGGGGGCCCAGGGAGCAGTTCTTC
TRBJ2-7	TRBD1	.	TRBV5-6	CASSQGQGRLIEQYF	TGTGCCAGCAGCCAAGGACAGGGTAGGCTTATTGAGCAGTACTTC
TRBJ2-5	.	once	TRBV7-2	CASSRVAAVQETQYF	TGTGCCAGCAGCCGGGTGGCGGCTGTACAAGAGACCCAGTACTTC
TRBJ1-1	.	once	TRBV7-7	CASSVTPQGEAFF	TGTGCTAGCAGCGTTACCCCACAGGGAGAAGCTTTCTTT
TRBJ1-1	.	.	TRBV19	CASSAPQKWSLNTEAFF	TGTGCCAGTAGTGCCCCGCAAAAATGGAGTTTGAACACTGAAGCTTTCTTT
TRBJ2-3	.	.	TRBV9	CASSVVRGASTDTQYF	TGTGCCAGCAGCGTAGTGCGGGGAGCCAGCACAGATACGCAGTATTTT
TRBJ1-2	.	.	TRBV18	CASSEARISNYGYTF	TGTGCCAGCTCCGAGGCAAGAATTTCCAACTATGGCTACACCTTC
TRBJ2-5	.	once	TRBV19	CASSIGQGSLQETQYF	TGTGCCAGTAGTATAGGCCAGGGTAGCCTACAAGAGACCCAGTACTTC
TRBJ1-4	.	.	TRBV7-2	CASSPNREKLFF	TGTGCCAGCAGCCCAAACAGGGAAAAACTGTTTTTT
TRBJ2-3	TRBD1	.	TRBV5-4	CASSSDRGRTDTQYF	TGTGCCAGCAGCTCGGACAGGGGACGAACAGATACGCAGTATTTT
TRBJ1-2	.	.	TRBV3-1/TRBV3-2	CASSDGANYGYTF	TGTGCCAGCAGCGACGGAGCTAACTATGGCTACACCTTC
TRBJ2-7	TRBD2	.	TRBV25-1	CASSATSGGWEQYF	TGTGCCAGCAGTGCGACTAGCGGGGGCTGGGAGCAGTACTTC
TRBJ1-3	TRBD1	.	TRBV4-2	CASSPRQGDGNTIYF	TGTGCCAGCAGCCCCCGACAGGGGGACGGAAACACCATATATTTT
TRBJ2-1	TRBD2	.	TRBV3-1/TRBV3-2	CASSHSSGGIYNEQFF	TGTGCCAGCAGTCATTCTAGCGGGGGGATATACAATGAGCAGTTCTTC
TRBJ1-5	.	.	TRBV10-3	CATQNGAGTDQPQHF	TGTGCCACTCAAAACGGCGCGGGGACGGATCAGCCCCAGCATTTT
TRBJ2-2	TRBD2	.	TRBV25-1	CASRGTSGGPGTGELFF	TGTGCCAGCCGCGGGACTAGCGGGGGGCCGGGGACCGGGGAGCTGTTTTTT
TRBJ2-2	.	.	TRBV13	CASSQDTGELFF	TGTGCCAGCAGTCAGGACACCGGGGAGCTGTTTTTT